This T cell receptor beta chain was recovered during a study of shared clonotypes between healthy human individuals (dated by TCRdb to 2018 to 2020). Background for the entire study: A few men and a couple of women, aged 18 to 49 years, made up the cohort. For each donor, three plates each were used for CD4 naive and CD4 memory, two plates were used for CD8 naive, and one plate was used for CD8 memory. To estimate repertoire size and how much clonotype sharing occurs between individuals, the study deeply sequenced the blood TCR repertoires of a handful of healthy adults. To increase sequencing depth and limit assay-specific biases, TCR repertoire library preparation and sequencing were carried out by different laboratories using diverse techniques. Between about 0.94 and 8.9 billion PBMCs per donor were obtained by leukapheresis.

Only one count was recorded for this clone. No cognate antigen has been identified for it. Nothing much larger sits one base from this clone, and base qualities are not available. The CDR3 measures 13 amino acids from cysteine to phenylalanine. Left in the record is the CDR3 DNA by itself, 39 bases read in frame from the first base. V drops 1 base and J drops 0 bases, leaving 4 bases in between. CDR1 and CDR2, looked up from the germline V gene, are SQVTM and ANQGSEA. For the CD8 naive samples, CD45RO-negative cells were positively selected for CCR7, yielding a CD45RA+CCR7+ population from which TemRA cells were excluded. Healthy HIV-negative adults with no recently reported acute infections or vaccinations were included as donors. Only Caucasian adults living in Nashville, Tennessee, USA were represented among the donors. Blood was collected by leukapheresis, and PBMCs were isolated by Ficoll-Histopaque density gradient centrifugation and then cryopreserved in liquid nitrogen vapor phase. Analytical flow cytometry was used to check the purity and quantity of every magnetically sorted T cell population. Genomic DNA was isolated from every sorted fraction and measured by UV absorbance on a Nanodrop 2000c.

Using the deep immunoSEQ assay, multiplex PCR amplified TCR CDR3 regions from genomic DNA. Genomic DNA extracted from each cell subset was distributed evenly over all wells of several immunoSEQ 96-well plates, and each plate served as one replicate. For sorted subsets, 150 to 250 ng genomic DNA, equal to some 30,000 T cell genomes, was loaded into each replicate PCR. Purified libraries were quantified with a Qubit 3.0 fluorometer, sized on a Bioanalyzer 2100, and re-quantified with the KAPA Library Quantification kit. A separate single-read 150-cycle Illumina NextSeq 550 flow cell was used to sequence each immunoSEQ 96-well plate. Per the authors' processing: The immunoSEQ output contained only junctional sequences without quality scores, so filtering could not match that applied to full-length reads. Sequences were annotated with PyIR, a Python wrapper for IgBLAST v1.9, using IMGT germline references to assign V/J genes and CDR3. Reads were removed for weak V/J assignments (E-value above 1e-6), missing CDR3, stop codons, out-of-frame junctions, or ambiguous translated residues. V3J clonotypes were defined as sequences sharing an identical inferred V gene, J gene, and CDR3 amino acid sequence. To compute the percentage overlap between repertoires, the number of shared unique clonotypes was divided by the size of the smaller repertoire. Repertoire richness was assessed with RTK rarefaction, the Chao1 estimator, and Recon v2.1 estimates of unobserved clonotypes. OLGA was used to compute generation probabilities for all TCRbeta clonotypes that the gDNA method yielded from several donors. Imported from immuneACCESS, the table was reduced by TCRdb to in-frame sequences with V and J called. These copies leave out some clones; in studies compared against another copy, an unresolved V gene accounts for under half, and the cause of the remainder is not known. V, J and clone size are those of that table, while D and trimming were read from the DNA. The sample table records under 1 million clones; around 92% of these occur just once. Approximately 25% of the sample is taken by the ten largest.

General study outcomes and caveats: Sampling was restricted to blood, and TCR repertoires in tissue are likely to differ from TCR repertoires in blood. Estimated clonotype richness was generally larger for naive than for memory subsets. Because the study included only a small number of donors, the genetic and exposure-history diversity represented was limited. Pairwise subsampling led to the expectation that sequencing depth would affect the degree of clonotype sharing among donors. Even with the large sequencing depth, rarefaction of the sorted-subset datasets indicated that sequencing was incomplete. Clonotypes shared by all four sorted-subset donors showed higher generation probabilities than non-shared clonotypes. Across a few donors, approximately 4.9% of naive CD4, approximately 3.5% of naive CD8, roughly 2.2% of memory CD4, and about 0.4% of memory CD8 clonotypes were shared.

The chain joins TRBV29-1 to TRBJ1-3, with the D gene call left open. The receptor was derived from a man aged 25-45 years in good health. The source material was naive CD8+ T cells sorted from blood. The cell subset or site label for this specimen denotes: CD45RA+CCR7+. In nucleotide form, the sequence is TGCAGCGTTGAAGGGACCTCTGGAAACACCATATATTTT. The resulting protein is CSVEGTSGNTIYF. The CDR3 plus the reference TRBV29-1 and TRBJ1-3 genes for the other parts give the full variable domain: SAVISQKPSRDICQRGTSLTIQCQVDSQVTMMFWYRQQPGQSLTLIATANQGSEATYESGFVIDKFPISRPNLTFSTLTVSNMSPEDSSIYLCSVEGTSGNTIYFGEGSWLTVV.